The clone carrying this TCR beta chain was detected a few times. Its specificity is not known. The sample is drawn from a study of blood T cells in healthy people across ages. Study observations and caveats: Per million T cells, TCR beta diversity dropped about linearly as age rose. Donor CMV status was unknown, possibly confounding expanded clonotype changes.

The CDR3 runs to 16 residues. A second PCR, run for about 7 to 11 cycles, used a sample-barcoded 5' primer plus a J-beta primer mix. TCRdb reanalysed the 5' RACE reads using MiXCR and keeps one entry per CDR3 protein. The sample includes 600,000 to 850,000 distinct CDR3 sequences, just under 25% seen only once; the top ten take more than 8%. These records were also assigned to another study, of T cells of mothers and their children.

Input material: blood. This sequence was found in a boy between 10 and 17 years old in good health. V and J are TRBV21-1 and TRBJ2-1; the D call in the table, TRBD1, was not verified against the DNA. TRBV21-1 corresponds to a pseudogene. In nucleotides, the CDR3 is TGTGCCAGCAGCAAAGTTCCGGGACAGGGTTGGAATGAGCAGTTCTTC. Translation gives CASSKVPGQGWNEQFF.